The clone carrying this T cell receptor beta chain was counted only a few times. As processed by the authors: Amplification of reference gene primers provided the estimated nucleated cell counts. TCRdb's table, derived via immunoSEQ multiplex PCR, lists solely in-frame clones and lacks some. The D gene and trimming were derived from the DNA, and the V and J assignments and clone size from that table. The sample includes over 150,000 clones, roughly 71% of them seen just once. This entry belongs to a study of blood T cell repertoires in COVID-19. Across the study: From the United States, Italy and Spain came samples of acute and convalescent COVID-19. From T cells, B-cell-depleted T cells, or PBMCs came the material, which was cDNA or gDNA.

Germline CDR1 and CDR2: ENHRY and SYGVKD. The CDR3 has 15 amino acids. V lost 10 bases and J lost 0, with 18 bases in between. The sequence came from an elderly woman with acute or convalescent COVID-19. This chain links TRBV10-3 with TRBJ1-2; D is uncertain. The sequencing sample was made of peripheral blood. Here the CDR3 DNA reads TGTGCCACCAGGTGGAGAGACCCTTCTAACTATGGCTACACCTTC. It codes for CATRWRDPSNYGYTF.